One and the same sample provided the 23 T cell receptor beta chains below, sequenced in a study of T cell changes during pregnancy in multiple sclerosis. The assay was immunoSEQ multiplex PCR, and TCRdb's table has in-frame clones only and misses some. Found here are about 50,000 clones, around 94% of them singletons; the top ten hold approximately 0.31%. Sequenced material: CD4+ T cells from peripheral blood mononuclear cells, taken in the third trimester of pregnancy. The receptors come from a female donor with multiple sclerosis, enrolled in a pregnancy study.

V is TRBV27 and J is TRBJ1-5; D uncertain. Germline assignment: CDR1 MNHEY and CDR2 SMNVEV (reference sequence). Trimming removed 5 bases from V and 0 bases from J, with 8 bases in between. CDR3 length: 14 residues. The chain's CDR3 is CASSVTYSNQPQHF. The CDR3 nucleotides are TGTGCCAGCAGTGTCACATATAGCAATCAGCCCCAGCATTTT.

The chain uses TRBV7-2 and TRBJ2-5; TRBD2 might be the D (5 bases). The V and J ends lost 0 bases and 5 bases respectively, with 10 bases between them. Germline CDR1 is SGHTA and CDR2 is FQGNSA. The CDR3 loop spans 14 amino acids. CDR3 DNA sequence: TGTGCCAGCAGCTTAGCGGCGGGTCGGGAGACCCAGTACTTC. This translates into CASSLAAGRETQYF. Variable domain in full (rest from reference TRBV7-2 and TRBJ2-5): GAGVSQSPSNKVTEKGKDVELRCDPISGHTALYWYRQSLGQGLEFLIYFQGNSAPDKSGLPSDRFSAERTGGSVSTLTIQRTQQEDSAVYLCASSLAAGRETQYFGPGTRLLVL.

The chain recombines TRBV7-2 with TRBJ2-7; 7 bases line up with TRBD2. The CDR3 has 15 residues. From germline, CDR1 is SGHTA and CDR2 FQGNSA. V gave up 1 base and J gave up 2 bases; unmatched junction bases: 5. The CDR3 protein is CASSLDSGLPYEQYF. CDR3 DNA sequence: TGTGCCAGCAGCTTAGATAGCGGGCTGCCCTACGAGCAGTACTTC.

The V call is TRBV18, the J call TRBJ2-1; TRBD2 agrees at 7 bases. With 3 bases clipped from V and 5 bases from J, the junction kept 7 bases outside the gene matches. CDR1 is KGHSH, CDR2 LQKENI, per germline. The CDR3 consists of 15 residues. The CDR3 reads CASSPTGTTNNEQFF. The CDR3, as DNA: TGTGCCAGCTCACCTACCGGGACTACAAACAATGAGCAGTTCTTC. Looking up the rest from reference TRBV18 and TRBJ2-1 gives the full variable domain: NAGVMQNPRHLVRRRGQEARLRCSPMKGHSHVYWYRQLPEEGLKFMVYLQKENIIDESGMPKERFSAEFPKEGPSILRIQQVVRGDSAAYFCASSPTGTTNNEQFFGPGTRLTVL.

The chain is built from TRBV6-6 and TRBJ2-7; 7 bases match TRBD1. The CDR3 covers 14 residues. Germline loops: CDR1 MNHNY, CDR2 SVGAGI (reference sequence). Trimming removed 2 bases from V and 2 bases from J; junction bases left unmatched: 3. In DNA form, the CDR3 reads TGTGCCAGCAGTTACCGACAGGGCCCCTACGAGCAGTACTTC. Translating gives CASSYRQGPYEQYF.

The rearrangement joins TRBV7-2 to TRBJ2-5; 8 bases align to TRBD2. The CDR3 totals 16 residues. CDR1 and CDR2 (germline): SGHTA, FQGNSA. J gave up 4 bases and V 2 bases, and 9 bases lay outside the gene matches. The CDR3 sequence is CASSLQLRTSPETQYF. CDR3 nucleotides: TGTGCCAGCAGCTTACAACTCCGGACTAGCCCAGAGACCCAGTACTTC.

The CDR3 loop is CASSPRFNQPQHF. DNA for the CDR3: TGTGCCAGTAGTCCCAGGTTCAATCAGCCCCAGCATTTT. The V call is TRBV19, the J call TRBJ1-5, with D unresolved. The CDR3 spans 13 residues. Germline V CDR1 and CDR2: LNHDA, SQIVND (reference sequence). V was cut by 5 bases and J by 3 bases, with 8 bases left in between. Full variable domain (outside the CDR3, taken from reference TRBV19 and TRBJ1-5): DGGITQSPKYLFRKEGQNVTLSCEQNLNHDAMYWYRQDPGQGLRLIYYSQIVNDFQKGDIAEGYSVSREKKESFPLTVTSAQKNPTAFYLCASSPRFNQPQHFGDGTRLSIL.

The chain recombines TRBV27 with TRBJ2-7, with 7 bases aligning to TRBD1. V lost 0 bases and J lost 4; bases outside the gene matches: 6. The CDR3 spans 15 residues. Germline loops: CDR1 MNHEY, CDR2 SMNVEV (reference sequence). CDR3 region: CASSLSGTALYEQYF. The DNA for the CDR3 is TGTGCCAGCAGTTTATCTGGGACAGCCCTTTACGAGCAGTACTTC.

This chain links TRBV27 with TRBJ2-1; 7 bases match TRBD2. CDR3 length: 15 amino acids. Trimming cost V 4 bases and J 5 bases; bases outside gene matches: 8. Germline-derived CDR1 and CDR2 are MNHEY and SMNVEV (reference sequence). The CDR3 DNA is TGTGCCAGCAGTTGGGCTCCCGGGACTAACAATGAGCAGTTCTTC. Encoded protein: CASSWAPGTNNEQFF.

The J gene is TRBJ1-1, the V gene TRBV9, with a tentative D call TRBD1 (6 bases). Per the germline V gene, CDR1 is SGDLS and CDR2 is YYNGEE. CDR3 length equals 15 residues. V lost 0 bases to trimming and J lost 2 bases, with 11 bases between them. CDR3 sequence reads: CASSVEVRGNTEAFF. CDR3 bases: TGTGCCAGCAGCGTAGAGGTCAGGGGCAACACTGAAGCTTTCTTT.

CDR3 sequence reads: CASSPLGQGTGELFF. The DNA for the CDR3 is TGTGCCAGCTCACCGCTGGGACAGGGAACCGGGGAGCTGTTTTTT. The V and J genes are TRBV18 and TRBJ2-2, with TRBD1 identical over 9 bases. Germline V gives CDR1 KGHSH, CDR2 LQKENI. Germline trimming cut 3 bases from V and 5 bases from J; bases unmatched to any gene: 4. The CDR3 sequence is 15 residues long. Full variable domain (outside the CDR3, taken from reference TRBV18 and TRBJ2-2): NAGVMQNPRHLVRRRGQEARLRCSPMKGHSHVYWYRQLPEEGLKFMVYLQKENIIDESGMPKERFSAEFPKEGPSILRIQQVVRGDSAAYFCASSPLGQGTGELFFGEGSRLTVL.

The J gene is TRBJ1-5, the V gene TRBV15; D is unclear. This CDR3 spans 15 amino acids. The V gene lost 1 base and the J gene lost 3 bases, with 10 bases spanning the gap. The germline CDR1 and CDR2 sequences are LNHNV and YYDKDF (reference sequence). CDR3 in amino acids: CATSRVNGLNQPQHF. The CDR3 DNA reads TGTGCCACCAGCAGAGTAAACGGACTCAATCAGCCCCAGCATTTT.

The chain uses TRBV5-4 and TRBJ2-3, with D unclear. This CDR3 has 15 amino acids. Germline V gene lookup returns CDR1 SGHNT and CDR2 YYREEE (reference sequence). The germline V and J ends were trimmed by 1 base and 1 base, with 10 bases remaining between them. The CDR3 DNA reads TGTGCCAGCAGCTTGTATAGAGTCGGCACAGATACGCAGTATTTT. Its protein product is CASSLYRVGTDTQYF.

This chain connects TRBV7-2 to TRBJ1-1; D may be TRBD1 (5 bases). The germline V gene encodes CDR1 SGHTA and CDR2 FQGNSA. This CDR3 contains 17 residues. Trimming cost V 2 bases and J 4 bases, with 20 bases left between them. CDR3 nucleotide sequence: TGTGCCAGCAGCTTAATGTCCGGGGGGGGTGGTGGCACTGAAGCTTTCTTT. Its protein product is CASSLMSGGGGGTEAFF.

This chain links TRBV7-9 with TRBJ1-3, with TRBD1 as a possible D gene (5 bases). V lost 5 bases to trimming and J lost 1 base, with 15 bases between them. CDR3 length: 16 amino acids. Germline V CDR1 and CDR2: SEHNR, FQNEAQ (reference sequence). The CDR3 DNA is TGTGCCAGCAGCGCGGGAGGGGTACTGTCTGGAAACACCATATATTTT. It translates to CASSAGGVLSGNTIYF.

The chain uses TRBV5-4 and TRBJ1-1; the match to TRBD1 covers 7 bases. Germline CDR1 and CDR2: SGHNT and YYREEE (reference sequence). The CDR3 extends over 14 amino acids. The V segment lost 0 bases and the J segment 10 bases; nucleotides outside the gene matches: 9. CDR3 DNA sequence: TGTGCCAGCAGCTTGGAACAGGGGAGTGTAAGAGCTTTCTTT. Encoded protein: CASSLEQGSVRAFF.

The chain uses TRBV18 and TRBJ1-2; maybe TRBD1 (6 bases). Germline assignment: CDR1 KGHSH and CDR2 LQKENI. V was pared by 2 bases and J by 6 bases, with 19 bases between. The CDR3 runs 16 residues. The CDR3 sequence is CASSPFLLEGEDGYTF. The CDR3 DNA sequence: TGTGCCAGCTCACCATTTCTCCTCGAGGGGGAAGATGGCTACACCTTC.

CDR3 protein: CATDAGTSESSYNEQFF. The CDR3 DNA is TGTGCCACCGACGCCGGGACTAGCGAGAGCTCCTACAATGAGCAGTTCTTC. The chain carries TRBV2 and TRBJ2-1, with 10 bases fitting TRBD2. The CDR3 extends over 17 amino acids. Germline loops: CDR1 SNHLY, CDR2 FYNNEI. The J segment lost 0 bases and the V segment lost 10 bases, leaving 12 bases of the junction unmatched.

V gene TRBV2 combines with J gene TRBJ1-1; D perhaps matches TRBD1 (5 bases). V lost 8 bases and J 0 bases, leaving 16 bases between the germline ends. The CDR3 runs 15 residues. Germline V lookup: CDR1 SNHLY, CDR2 FYNNEI. The CDR3 region has the DNA TGTGCCAGCCACCCCGGGACTTTCATGAACACTGAAGCTTTCTTT. Translating gives CASHPGTFMNTEAFF.

As for this clone: At the DNA level, this CDR3 is encoded by other sequences in the same sample as well. The chain has TRBV6-1 and TRBJ2-7; tentatively, D is TRBD1 (6 bases). This CDR3 is 12 amino acids long. CDR1 MNHNS and CDR2 SASEGT come from the germline V gene. The V end lost 5 bases, the J end lost 3 bases, and 8 bases lay between the germline ends. The CDR3 nucleotides read TGTGCCAGCAGTCAACAGGGCTACGAGCAGTACTTC. It codes for CASSQQGYEQYF.

The chain links TRBV6-5 to TRBJ2-1; no firm D call. Germline V CDR1 and CDR2: MNHEY, SVGAGI. V was trimmed by 0 bases and J by 5 bases, leaving 8 bases between them. This CDR3 spans 14 amino acids. The CDR3 nucleotides read TGTGCCAGCAGTTACTCTAGCCTGAACAATGAGCAGTTCTTC. Protein sequence: CASSYSSLNNEQFF.

The chain is built from TRBV7-2 and TRBJ2-2, with 7 bases identical to TRBD1. With V trimmed by 6 bases and J by 1 base, 5 bases remained unmatched. This CDR3 has 15 residues. CDR1 and CDR2 from the germline V gene are SGHTA and FQGNSA. CDR3 loop: CASRPNRGNTGELFF. The CDR3 DNA is TGTGCCAGCAGACCTAACAGGGGGAACACCGGGGAGCTGTTTTTT. Full variable domain (remainder filled in from reference TRBV7-2 and TRBJ2-2): GAGVSQSPSNKVTEKGKDVELRCDPISGHTALYWYRQSLGQGLEFLIYFQGNSAPDKSGLPSDRFSAERTGGSVSTLTIQRTQQEDSAVYLCASRPNRGNTGELFFGEGSRLTVL.

In this sample, this clone turned up once. An end of the junction differs from the germline gene, which may be a read error. The chain carries TRBV7-8 and TRBJ2-2, with TRBD2 matching over 8 bases. Per the germline V gene, CDR1 is SGHVS and CDR2 is FQNEAQ. The CDR3 totals 14 residues. The CDR3 loop reads CAGSGRWDTGELFF. Written as DNA, the CDR3 is TGTGCCGGCAGCGGGAGATGGGACACCGGGGAGCTGTTTTTT.